At least ten counts were recorded for the clone carrying this TCR beta chain. The antigen is not known. Between the trimmed V and J ends, which lost 3 bases and 6 bases, there was a span of 6 bases. This CDR3 has 11 amino acids. The V gene's germline CDR1 is SGDLS and CDR2 YYNGEE. These data are taken from a study of CD8+CD57+ T cells in acquired aplastic anemia. Across the whole study: Mean DNA quantity obtained from sorted CD4+ and CD8+ cells was about 3.5 ug.

Both TCR beta VDJ combination and CDR3 sequence profiling were carried out. Genomic DNA was the template for this profiling. TCRdb recomputed calls from the reads with MiXCR, one row per CDR3 protein. The sample has some 200,000 distinct CDR3 sequences; 30% to 40% are singletons. Broader study findings: With respect to CD8+ Simpson's diversity, patients and controls did not differ significantly. The study identified roughly 29 CD8+ CDR3 sequences shared by patients and controls.

Sequenced sample: sorted CD4+, CD8+, or CD8+CD57+ T cells (not recorded which) from PBMCs. The rearrangement joins TRBV9 to TRBJ1-1; D not resolved. This TCR came from a human donor in good health, serving as a control. This chain's CDR3 is CASSGGSEAFF. The DNA of the CDR3 is TGTGCCAGCAGCGGGGGTTCTGAAGCTTTCTTT.